Listed here are 25 T cell receptor beta chains from one sample, sequenced in a study of graft-versus-host responses after intestinal transplantation. Generated by immunoSEQ multiplex PCR, the TCRdb table keeps only in-frame clones and is missing some. The sample holds about 78,000 clones; around 87% are singletons and the top ten take around 7.8%. These receptors have no identified antigens. The sample in question was unstimulated CD8+ T cells sorted from spleen or lymph node cells, obtained before transplant. The receptors shown here come from a human donor who was the organ donor for an intestinal transplant.

The chain employs TRBV7-8 and TRBJ1-5, with TRBD1 matching 11 bases. Germline trimming cut 5 bases from V and 5 bases from J; bases unmatched to any gene: 8. The CDR3 totals 16 residues. CDR1 SGHVS and CDR2 FQNEAQ come from the germline V gene. The CDR3, as DNA: TGTGCCAGCAGCCATGGACAGGGGGCGTGGGATCAGCCCCAGCATTTT. Its protein product is CASSHGQGAWDQPQHF.

This clone was seen a single time. This chain uses TRBV27 with TRBJ1-6, with D unresolved. The CDR3 spans 14 residues. In germline, CDR1 is MNHEY, CDR2 SMNVEV (reference sequence). The germline V and J ends were trimmed by 5 bases and 9 bases, with 14 bases remaining between them. CDR3 amino acids: CASSPGTTGSPLHF. CDR3 coding DNA: TGTGCCAGCAGTCCGGGAACGACGGGTTCACCCCTCCACTTT.

The chain joins TRBV28 to TRBJ1-5, with a tentative D call TRBD1 (5 bases). Deletions cut 6 bases from V and 0 bases from J, with 12 bases between. The CDR3 runs 15 residues. Germline CDR1 reads MDHEN; CDR2 reads SYDVKM. The CDR3, as DNA: TGTGCCAGCAGCCTGGGGCGGATTAGCAATCAGCCCCAGCATTTT. It yields the protein CASSLGRISNQPQHF.

The genes are TRBV6-1 and TRBJ1-2; TRBD1 might be the D (6 bases). The length of the CDR3 is 14 residues. V was trimmed by 10 bases and J by 6 bases, leaving 21 bases between them. CDR1 is MNHNS and CDR2 is SASEGT in the germline V gene. The CDR3 loop reads CATTGQQGSNGYTF. In nucleotides, the CDR3 is TGTGCCACAACCGGGCAACAGGGCTCCAATGGCTACACCTTC.

This clone was counted between two and nine times. The V call is TRBV13, the J call TRBJ2-5; a possible D gene is TRBD1 (5 bases). V was trimmed by 2 bases and J by 5 bases, leaving 12 bases between them. This CDR3 has 14 amino acids. CDR1 and CDR2 from the germline V gene are PRHDT and FYEKMQ (reference sequence). The CDR3 region is CASSLPGIRETQYF. The CDR3 DNA is TGTGCCAGCAGCTTACCAGGGATACGGGAGACCCAGTACTTC.

The rearrangement uses TRBV28 and TRBJ2-1, with unresolved D. Germline V gives CDR1 MDHEN, CDR2 SYDVKM. V shed 5 bases and J shed 7 bases, with 9 bases lying between them. The CDR3 totals 12 residues. The DNA of the CDR3 is TGTGCCAGCAGTCTACTAATGAATGAGCAGTTCTTC. Translating it yields CASSLLMNEQFF.

This clone was found a few times. The CDR3 loop is CASSMRQGYEQYF. For the CDR3, the DNA is TGTGCCAGTAGTATGAGACAGGGGTACGAGCAGTACTTC. The chain is built from TRBV19 and TRBJ2-7; the match to TRBD1 covers 8 bases. Germline loops: CDR1 LNHDA, CDR2 SQIVND (reference sequence). There are 13 residues in the CDR3. Unmatched junction bases numbered 2, after V lost 3 bases and J lost 4 bases.

The chain recombines TRBV28 with TRBJ1-5; D ambiguous. The V gene's germline CDR1 is MDHEN and CDR2 SYDVKM. V was cut by 3 bases and J by 10 bases, with 22 bases left in between. This CDR3 contains 16 residues. In DNA form, the CDR3 reads TGTGCCAGCAGTTTCCCCCCCTATTCCCACCCTCACCCCCAGCATTTT. Amino acids: CASSFPPYSHPHPQHF.

This sequence joins TRBV6-1 and TRBJ1-6, with D possibly TRBD1 on 6 matching bases. CDR1 is MNHNS, CDR2 SASEGT, per germline. CDR3 length: 14 amino acids. V was cut by 8 bases and J by 8 bases, with 16 bases left in between. CDR3 in DNA: TGTGCCAGCGTCCAGGGGTTCGAGTATTCACCCCTCCACTTT. It specifies CASVQGFEYSPLHF.

The V call is TRBV5-5, the J call TRBJ1-1; D possibly corresponds to TRBD1 (6 bases). Germline CDR1 and CDR2: SGHKS and YYEKEE (reference sequence). The CDR3 runs to 14 residues. With 3 bases removed from V and 3 bases from J, the gap between germline ends came to 12 bases. The CDR3 region is CASSSNDRYTEAFF. CDR3 DNA: TGTGCCAGCAGCTCAAATGACAGGTACACTGAAGCTTTCTTT.

The gene calls are TRBV29-1 and TRBJ2-3; D call uncertain. There are 12 residues in the CDR3. Germline V gene lookup returns CDR1 SQVTM and CDR2 ANQGSEA. V was pared by 7 bases and J by 1 base, with 9 bases between. In nucleotides, the CDR3 is TGCAGCGCTCATTCGGGCACAGATACGCAGTATTTT. Its translation is CSAHSGTDTQYF.

This clone has just a few counts. This chain connects TRBV21-1 to TRBJ1-6. TRBV21-1 is a pseudogene locus. The CDR3 spans 16 residues. In DNA, the CDR3 is TGTGCCAGCAGGGATACTAAAGGGTCGGAGAATTCACCCCTCCACTTT. It encodes CASRDTKGSENSPLHF.

This rearrangement joins TRBV4-1 to TRBJ2-7; D unclear. The germline V gene encodes CDR1 MGHRA and CDR2 YSYEKL. CDR3 length: 15 residues. The V end was cut by 4 bases, the J end by 2 bases, with 15 bases between. CDR3 bases: TGCGCCAGCAGCCCGGAGAGTCCTTCGCCCTACGAGCAGTACTTC. Its protein is CASSPESPSPYEQYF.

The V call is TRBV4-1, the J call TRBJ2-7; TRBD1 agrees at 7 bases. This CDR3 spans 16 amino acids. The junction had 9 bases not matched to a gene; V was cut back by 2 bases and J by 2 bases. In germline, CDR1 is MGHRA, CDR2 YSYEKL. The CDR3 nucleotides read TGCGCCAGCAGCCAAAGTTTTGGACAGGAGGCCTACGAGCAGTACTTC. It codes for CASSQSFGQEAYEQYF.

The J gene is TRBJ2-7, the V gene TRBV28; TRBD2 matches 7 bases. CDR1 and CDR2 (germline): MDHEN, SYDVKM. The J segment lost 10 bases and the V segment lost 9 bases, leaving 3 bases of the junction unmatched. The CDR3 contains 9 residues. The CDR3 reads CARGGRQYF. The CDR3 DNA sequence: TGTGCCAGGGGAGGGAGACAGTACTTC.

The chain recombines TRBV4-1 with TRBJ1-1; possible D gene TRBD1, 5 bases. Trimming stripped 5 bases from V and 2 bases from J, with 15 bases between. Germline V CDR1 and CDR2: MGHRA, YSYEKL. The CDR3 runs to 15 residues. The CDR3 DNA follows: TGCGCCAGCAGCATCCACATACAGGCTAACACTGAAGCTTTCTTT. Translating it yields CASSIHIQANTEAFF.

This clone was seen once. The V gene is TRBV6-5, the J gene TRBJ1-1; D possibly corresponds to TRBD1 (5 bases). Per germline, CDR1 MNHEY and CDR2 SVGAGI. CDR3 length equals 15 residues. V gave up 2 bases and J gave up 4 bases, with 14 bases separating them. The CDR3 DNA sequence: TGTGCCAGCAGTTACGTATGGCCAGGGAGCACTGAAGCTTTCTTT. Its translation is CASSYVWPGSTEAFF.

The rearrangement joins TRBV19 to TRBJ2-7; D perhaps matches TRBD1 (5 bases). CDR1 and CDR2 from the germline V gene are LNHDA and SQIVND (reference sequence). V lost 6 bases, J lost 5 bases, and 20 bases lay in between. CDR3 length equals 15 residues. The CDR3 nucleotides are TGTGCCAGTAGCGACAGTATGTCTTGGACGGACGAGCAGTACTTC. Amino acids: CASSDSMSWTDEQYF.

This chain uses TRBV15 with TRBJ1-2; maybe TRBD1 (6 bases). The CDR3 length is 14 residues. V was trimmed by 0 bases and J by 8 bases, leaving 13 bases between them. The germline gives CDR1 LNHNV, CDR2 YYDKDF (reference sequence). Here the CDR3 DNA reads TGTGCCACCAGCAGAGATAAGGGGGAAGAAGGCTACACCTTC. Translating it yields CATSRDKGEEGYTF.

The chain couples TRBV10-3 to TRBJ2-1; D uncertain. Trimming removed 7 bases at V and 0 bases at J, with 13 bases between. This CDR3 is 15 amino acids long. Germline CDR1 is ENHRY and CDR2 is SYGVKD. In DNA, the CDR3 is TGTGCCATCACTTGTGGCTTCAGCTCCTACAATGAGCAGTTCTTC. Protein: CAITCGFSSYNEQFF.

This clone was found once. The chain combines TRBV5-6 with TRBJ1-5; D is possibly TRBD1 (6 bases). CDR3 length: 13 amino acids. From germline, CDR1 is SGHDT and CDR2 YYEEEE. V dropped 4 bases and J dropped 3 bases, with 8 bases sitting between them. CDR3 in DNA: TGTGCCAGCAGCGGGGGCTTCAATCAGCCCCAGCATTTT. Encoded protein: CASSGGFNQPQHF.

V gene TRBV27 combines with J gene TRBJ1-5; D gene uncertain. The germline V gene encodes CDR1 MNHEY and CDR2 SMNVEV (reference sequence). CDR3 length equals 12 residues. Trimming removed 8 bases from V and 7 bases from J, with 12 bases in between. The CDR3 region is CASSYPGQPQHF. The DNA for the CDR3 is TGTGCCAGCTCCTACCCGGGGCAGCCCCAGCATTTT.

The CDR3 DNA is TGTGCCAGCAGCCACCTGATCCGACGAGGAGCTTTCTTT. Amino acids: CASSHLIRRGAFF. The V and J genes are TRBV7-9 and TRBJ1-1; unclear D gene. V was clipped by 5 bases and J by 10 bases, with 17 bases between them. CDR1 SEHNR and CDR2 FQNEAQ come from the germline V gene (reference sequence). The CDR3 is 13 residues long.

The chain recombines TRBV21-1 with TRBJ2-2; the tabulated D call, TRBD1, remains unverified against the DNA. TRBV21-1 is a documented pseudogene. The CDR3 consists of 17 residues. The CDR3 DNA sequence: TGTGCCAGCAGCAATGGGACAGGGGCCCCACGCACCGGGGAGCTGTTTTTT. Translating gives CASSNGTGAPRTGELFF.

In this sample, this clone turned up once. The chain uses TRBV19 and TRBJ1-2; 10 positions match TRBD1. J gave up 3 bases and V 7 bases, and 5 bases lay outside the gene matches. From germline, CDR1 is LNHDA and CDR2 SQIVND (reference sequence). The CDR3 loop spans 14 amino acids. The CDR3 spells CASTPGTGDYGYTF. The DNA for the CDR3 is TGTGCCAGTACCCCCGGGACAGGGGACTATGGCTACACCTTC.